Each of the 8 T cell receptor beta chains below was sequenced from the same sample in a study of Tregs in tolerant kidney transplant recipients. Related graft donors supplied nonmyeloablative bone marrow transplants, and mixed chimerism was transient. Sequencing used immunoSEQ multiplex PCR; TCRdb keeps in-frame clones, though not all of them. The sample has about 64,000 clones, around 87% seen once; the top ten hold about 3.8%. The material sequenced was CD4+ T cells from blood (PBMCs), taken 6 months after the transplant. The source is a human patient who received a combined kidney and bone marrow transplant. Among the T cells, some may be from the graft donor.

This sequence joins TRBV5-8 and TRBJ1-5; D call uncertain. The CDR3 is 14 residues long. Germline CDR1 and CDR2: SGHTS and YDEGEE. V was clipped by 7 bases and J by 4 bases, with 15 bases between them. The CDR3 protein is CASDRRQLNQPQHF. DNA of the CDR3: TGTGCCAGCGATAGGCGGCAGTTGAATCAGCCCCAGCATTTT.

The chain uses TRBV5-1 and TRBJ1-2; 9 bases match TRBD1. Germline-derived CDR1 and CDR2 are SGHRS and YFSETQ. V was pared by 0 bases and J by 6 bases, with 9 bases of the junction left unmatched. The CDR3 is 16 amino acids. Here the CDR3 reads CASSLAIFTGGDGYTF. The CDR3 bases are TGCGCCAGCAGCTTGGCCATTTTCACAGGGGGCGATGGCTACACCTTC.

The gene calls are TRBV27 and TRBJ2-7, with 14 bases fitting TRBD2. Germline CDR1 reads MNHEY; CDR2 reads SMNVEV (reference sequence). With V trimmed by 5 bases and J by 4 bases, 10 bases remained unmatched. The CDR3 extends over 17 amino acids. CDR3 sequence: CASSPPAGLAGEYEQYF. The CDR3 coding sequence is TGTGCCAGCAGTCCCCCAGCGGGACTAGCGGGAGAGTACGAGCAGTACTTC.

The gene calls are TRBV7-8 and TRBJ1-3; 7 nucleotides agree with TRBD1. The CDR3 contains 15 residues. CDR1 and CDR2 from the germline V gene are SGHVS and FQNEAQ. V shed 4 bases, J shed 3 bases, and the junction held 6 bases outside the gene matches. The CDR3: CASSWRGRIGNTIYF. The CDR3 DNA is TGTGCCAGCAGCTGGAGGGGGCGGATTGGAAACACCATATATTTT.

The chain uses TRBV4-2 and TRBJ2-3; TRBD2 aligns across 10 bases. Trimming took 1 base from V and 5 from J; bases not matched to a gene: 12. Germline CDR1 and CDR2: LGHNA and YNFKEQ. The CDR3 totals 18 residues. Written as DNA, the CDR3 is TGTGCCAGCAGCCAAGTTCTCCAAGCGGGGGGGGGTAAAGATACGCAGTATTTT. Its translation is CASSQVLQAGGGKDTQYF.

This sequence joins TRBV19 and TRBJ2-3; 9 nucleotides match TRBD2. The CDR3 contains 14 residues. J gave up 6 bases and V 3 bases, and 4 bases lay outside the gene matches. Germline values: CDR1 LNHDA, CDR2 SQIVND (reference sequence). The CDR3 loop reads CASSMGTSRDTQYF. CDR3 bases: TGTGCCAGTAGTATGGGGACTAGCAGGGATACGCAGTATTTT.

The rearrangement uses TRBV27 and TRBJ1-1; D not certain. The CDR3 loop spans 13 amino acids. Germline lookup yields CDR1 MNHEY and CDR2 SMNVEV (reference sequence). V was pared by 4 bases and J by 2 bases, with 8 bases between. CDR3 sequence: CASSSQVNTEAFF. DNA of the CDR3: TGTGCCAGCAGTTCCCAGGTAAACACTGAAGCTTTCTTT.

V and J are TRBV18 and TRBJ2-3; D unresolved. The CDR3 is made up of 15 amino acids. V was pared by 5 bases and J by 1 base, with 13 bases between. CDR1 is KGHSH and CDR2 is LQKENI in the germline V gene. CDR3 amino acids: CASSSEVSGTDTQYF. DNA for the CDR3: TGTGCCAGCTCATCTGAGGTTTCCGGCACAGATACGCAGTATTTT.